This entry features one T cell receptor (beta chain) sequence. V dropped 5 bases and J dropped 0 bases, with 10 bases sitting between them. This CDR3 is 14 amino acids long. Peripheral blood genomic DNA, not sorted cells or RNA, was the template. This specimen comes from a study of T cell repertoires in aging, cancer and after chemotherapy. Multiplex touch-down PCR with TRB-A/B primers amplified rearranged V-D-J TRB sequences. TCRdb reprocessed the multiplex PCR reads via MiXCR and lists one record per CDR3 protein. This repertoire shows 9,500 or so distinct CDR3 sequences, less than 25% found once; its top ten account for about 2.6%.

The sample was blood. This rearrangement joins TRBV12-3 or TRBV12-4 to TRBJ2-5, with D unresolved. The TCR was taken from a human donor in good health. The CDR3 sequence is CASSPLVYQETQYF. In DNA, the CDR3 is TGTGCCAGCAGTCCCCTTGTGTACCAAGAGACCCAGTACTTC.